The 28 T cell receptor beta chains in this list originate from one sample, sequenced in a study of OX40 agonist ivuxolimab in advanced cancers. The protocol was immunoSEQ multiplex PCR, while the TCRdb copy is restricted to in-frame clones and leaves out a portion. The sample has around 40,000 clones, 85% seen once; the top ten hold 2.5% to 3%. Source: CD4+ or CD8+ T cells sorted from blood, taken in a trial of the OX40 agonist ivuxolimab. The receptors come from an adult with an advanced solid tumor such as melanoma, head and neck, liver or kidney cancer.

The J gene is TRBJ2-1, the V gene TRBV9, with D possibly matching TRBD2 (6 bases). CDR3 size: 15 residues. V gave up 4 bases and J gave up 5 bases, with 16 bases separating them. Per the germline V gene, CDR1 is SGDLS and CDR2 is YYNGEE. For the CDR3, the DNA is TGTGCCAGCAGCTACTTCGGGACTGGCAACAATGAGCAGTTCTTC. It codes for CASSYFGTGNNEQFF.

This chain joins TRBV5-1 and TRBJ2-2, with no clear D. CDR3 size: 13 residues. CDR1 is SGHRS and CDR2 is YFSETQ in the germline V gene. The V end was cut by 0 bases, the J end by 2 bases, with 2 bases between. The CDR3 DNA reads as TGCGCCAGCAGCTTGGACAACACCGGGGAGCTGTTTTTT. Translation: CASSLDNTGELFF.

The chain combines TRBV6-5 with TRBJ1-1; D might be TRBD1 (6 bases). V lost 8 bases, J lost 1 base, and 17 bases lay in between. Germline lookup yields CDR1 MNHEY and CDR2 SVGAGI. The CDR3 is made up of 15 amino acids. CDR3 in amino acids: CASSYRARGNTEAFF. DNA of the CDR3: TGTGCCAGCTCTTACAGGGCAAGGGGGAACACTGAAGCTTTCTTT.

This chain connects TRBV30 to TRBJ2-1, with 9 positions matching TRBD2. The length of the CDR3 is 14 residues. Looked up from germline, CDR1 is GTSNPN and CDR2 is SVGIG (reference sequence). The trim removed 3 bases at V and 3 bases at J, leaving 3 bases unmatched. The CDR3 DNA follows: TGTGCCTGGAGGCTAGCGGGAAACTACAATGAGCAGTTCTTC. It encodes CAWRLAGNYNEQFF.

The rearrangement uses TRBV11-3 and TRBJ2-5, with a possible D match to TRBD2 (5 bases). Per germline, CDR1 SGHNT and CDR2 YENEEA. The CDR3 extends over 15 amino acids. V was cut by 2 bases and J by 2 bases, with 12 bases left in between. Here the CDR3 reads CASSLRGSYQETQYF. CDR3 bases: TGTGCCAGCAGCTTACGAGGGAGCTATCAAGAGACCCAGTACTTC.

The rearrangement uses TRBV29-1 and TRBJ2-1; 10 bases line up with TRBD2. This CDR3 is 13 amino acids long. V shed 5 bases, J shed 4 bases, and the junction held 2 bases outside the gene matches. Germline CDR1 and CDR2: SQVTM and ANQGSEA. The CDR3 DNA follows: TGCAGCGTTCCGACTAGCGGGTACAATGAGCAGTTCTTC. The encoded protein is CSVPTSGYNEQFF.

This sequence joins TRBV7-6 and TRBJ1-5; D is ambiguous. CDR1 and CDR2 (germline): SGHVS, FNYEAQ. V was clipped by 3 bases and J by 4 bases, with 13 bases between them. CDR3 size: 15 residues. The CDR3 nucleotides read TGTGCCAGCAGCTTGGGAGGGAGTGGGAATCAGCCCCAGCATTTT. This translates into CASSLGGSGNQPQHF.

The rearrangement joins TRBV6-6 to TRBJ1-2; D is perhaps TRBD1 (5 bases). The CDR3 length is 15 residues. Germline V gene data show CDR1 as MNHNY and CDR2 as SVGAGI (reference sequence). Between the trimmed V and J ends, which lost 6 bases and 6 bases, there was a span of 20 bases. The DNA for the CDR3 is TGTGCCAGCAGGCCCGGCGACGGGGGAAAGGATGGCTACACCTTC. Its translation is CASRPGDGGKDGYTF.

J is TRBJ2-7 and V is TRBV28; D is ambiguous. Germline lookup yields CDR1 MDHEN and CDR2 SYDVKM. Trimming took 2 bases from V and 2 from J, leaving 7 bases between them. This CDR3 comprises 13 residues. Here the CDR3 reads CASSLVNTYEQYF. DNA of the CDR3: TGTGCCAGCAGTTTAGTCAATACCTACGAGCAGTACTTC. The complete variable domain, with remaining parts taken from reference TRBV28 and TRBJ2-7, reads DVKVTQSSRYLVKRTGEKVFLECVQDMDHENMFWYRQDPGLGLRLIYFSYDVKMKEKGDIPEGYSVSREKKERFSLILESASTNQTSMYLCASSLVNTYEQYFGPGTRLTVT.

The rearrangement uses TRBV29-1 and TRBJ1-2; 10 nucleotides align to TRBD1. The CDR3 runs 15 residues. J was trimmed by 7 bases and V by 0 bases; bases with no gene match: 8. Per the germline V gene, CDR1 is SQVTM and CDR2 is ANQGSEA. The CDR3 DNA follows: TGCAGCGTTGAAGATTCCCAGACAGGGGGCTTTGGCTACACCTTC. The encoded protein is CSVEDSQTGGFGYTF.

The CDR3 protein is CASSPGGLRDEAFF. The CDR3 DNA sequence: TGCGCCAGCAGCCCCGGGGGGTTGCGAGATGAAGCTTTCTTT. The V call is TRBV5-1, the J call TRBJ1-1; D possibly corresponds to TRBD1 (5 bases). Trimming pared 4 bases from V and 7 bases from J, leaving 17 bases between. CDR3 length equals 14 residues. The germline V gene has CDR1 SGHRS and CDR2 YFSETQ.

The CDR3 loop reads CASSPGLASSTDTQYF. The CDR3 bases are TGTGCCAGCAGCCCAGGACTAGCGTCTAGCACAGATACGCAGTATTTT. V is TRBV9 and J is TRBJ2-3, with 9 bases aligning to TRBD2. The ends lost 4 bases at V and 0 bases at J; junction bases unmatched: 6. This CDR3 comprises 16 residues. Germline V gene data show CDR1 as SGDLS and CDR2 as YYNGEE.

The chain employs TRBV7-2 and TRBJ1-2; TRBD1 matches 7 bases. The junction had 17 bases not matched to a gene; V was cut back by 1 base and J by 3 bases. CDR3 length equals 19 residues. CDR1 and CDR2 (germline): SGHTA, FQGNSA. CDR3 sequence: CASSLVHILGTVRYYGYTF. The CDR3 nucleotides read TGTGCCAGCAGCTTAGTACATATCCTTGGGACAGTCCGCTACTATGGCTACACCTTC.

V is TRBV10-1 and J is TRBJ2-7; 9 positions match TRBD1. The V and J ends lost 8 bases and 6 bases, in that order; junction bases with no gene match: 8. Germline CDR1 and CDR2: WNHNN and SYGVQD (reference sequence). The CDR3 totals 13 residues. The CDR3 loop reads CASSRDREGEQYF. The CDR3 coding sequence is TGCGCCAGCTCCCGGGACAGGGAAGGCGAGCAGTACTTC.

The V gene is TRBV28, the J gene TRBJ2-7, with D unresolved. This CDR3 contains 12 residues. V was trimmed by 4 bases and J by 3 bases, leaving 7 bases between them. Germline V gene lookup returns CDR1 MDHEN and CDR2 SYDVKM. In nucleotides, the CDR3 is TGTGCCAGCAGTTCCAACAGCTACGAGCAGTACTTC. The encoded protein is CASSSNSYEQYF.

The gene calls are TRBV20-1 and TRBJ2-1, with TRBD2 matching over 7 bases. Germline lookup yields CDR1 DFQATT and CDR2 SNEGSKA (reference sequence). Trimming removed 6 bases from V and 11 bases from J; junction bases left unmatched: 7. This CDR3 has 11 residues. The CDR3 protein is CSATEREKQFF. The CDR3 DNA reads TGCAGTGCCACGGAGCGGGAAAAGCAGTTCTTC.

The gene calls are TRBV29-1 and TRBJ2-5; D ambiguous. Trimming pared 4 bases from V and 4 bases from J, leaving 10 bases between. The CDR3 has 12 amino acids. The V gene's germline CDR1 is SQVTM and CDR2 ANQGSEA. Written as DNA, the CDR3 is TGCAGCGTTGGGGGTGTCGGAGAGACCCAGTACTTC. This sequence encodes CSVGGVGETQYF.

The chain combines TRBV25-1 with TRBJ1-1; D gene unclear. The germline V and J ends were trimmed by 5 bases and 3 bases, with 10 bases remaining between them. The germline gives CDR1 MGHDK, CDR2 SYGVNS. The CDR3 has 13 amino acids. DNA of the CDR3: TGTGCCAGCAGTAATCCGGGTTACACTGAAGCTTTCTTT. Residues: CASSNPGYTEAFF.

This chain connects TRBV19 to TRBJ1-5; no clear D gene. The CDR3 loop spans 13 amino acids. Deletions cut 10 bases from V and 2 bases from J, with 12 bases between. Germline CDR1 is LNHDA and CDR2 is SQIVND (reference sequence). CDR3 protein: CATSVDRNQPQHF. The DNA of the CDR3 is TGTGCCACTTCCGTGGACCGCAATCAGCCCCAGCATTTT.

The CDR3 here is CAWSRRFSNYGYTF. In nucleotides, the CDR3 is TGTGCCTGGAGTCGTCGATTCTCTAACTATGGCTACACCTTC. The V call is TRBV30, the J call TRBJ1-2; D ambiguous. Germline-derived CDR1 and CDR2 are GTSNPN and SVGIG (reference sequence). The CDR3 covers 14 residues. V was shortened by 2 bases and J by 0 bases, with 10 bases between the two germline ends.

The chain carries TRBV2 and TRBJ2-5; D unresolved. CDR1 is SNHLY, CDR2 FYNNEI, per germline. CDR3 length: 13 amino acids. Trimming took 6 bases from V and 5 from J, leaving 13 bases between them. The CDR3 DNA sequence: TGTGCCAGCAGACCGCCACCCGGGGAGACCCAGTACTTC. It yields the protein CASRPPPGETQYF.

V and J are TRBV6-6 and TRBJ2-2, with D perhaps assigned TRBD1 or TRBD2 (5 bases each). The CDR3 spans 15 residues. V gave up 7 bases and J gave up 1 base, with 13 bases separating them. Germline lookup yields CDR1 MNHNY and CDR2 SVGAGI (reference sequence). The CDR3, as DNA: TGTGCCAGCAATCGGGGCGCCGGGAACACCGGGGAGCTGTTTTTT. Its translation: CASNRGAGNTGELFF.

The chain employs TRBV7-6 and TRBJ2-5; D remains unclear. Germline assignment: CDR1 SGHVS and CDR2 FNYEAQ. V lost 1 base and J 5 bases, leaving 17 bases between the germline ends. CDR3 length: 16 residues. The CDR3 DNA sequence: TGTGCCAGCAGCTTAGATGGGTTCCCCATTAGCGAGACCCAGTACTTC. Residues: CASSLDGFPISETQYF. Looking up the rest from reference TRBV7-6 and TRBJ2-5 gives the full variable domain: GAGVSQSPRYKVTKRGQDVALRCDPISGHVSLYWYRQALGQGPEFLTYFNYEAQQDKSGLPNDRFSAERPEGSISTLTIQRTEQRDSAMYRCASSLDGFPISETQYFGPGTRLLVL.

The chain joins TRBV19 to TRBJ1-5; 10 bases are shared with TRBD1. CDR1 is LNHDA, CDR2 SQIVND, per germline (reference sequence). There are 12 residues in the CDR3. V trimming: 7 bases; J trimming: 11 bases; junction bases outside the gene matches: 5. CDR3 sequence: CASKKDRGAQHF. DNA of the CDR3: TGTGCCAGTAAGAAGGACAGGGGGGCCCAGCATTTT.

V is TRBV9 and J is TRBJ2-5; D ambiguous. This CDR3 comprises 15 residues. CDR1 and CDR2 from the germline V gene are SGDLS and YYNGEE. V was clipped by 0 bases and J by 5 bases, with 14 bases between them. For the CDR3, the DNA is TGTGCCAGCAGCGTAGGAGAAGGTTTTGCGGAGACCCAGTACTTC. The encoded protein is CASSVGEGFAETQYF.

This clone appeared once. V usage is TRBV27 and J usage is TRBJ1-4; D gene unclear. Germline lookup yields CDR1 MNHEY and CDR2 SMNVEV (reference sequence). Trimming stripped 2 bases from V and 2 bases from J, with 9 bases between. This CDR3 has 15 residues. The CDR3 coding sequence is TGTGCCAGCAGTTTAAGACGGTCCACTAATGAAAAACTGTTTTTT. It yields the protein CASSLRRSTNEKLFF.

The J gene is TRBJ2-4, the V gene TRBV5-6; D uncertain. The CDR3 spans 12 residues. The germline V gene has CDR1 SGHDT and CDR2 YYEEEE. The V end was cut by 1 base, the J end by 11 bases, with 10 bases between. This chain's CDR3 is CASSLNSRFQYF. CDR3 bases: TGTGCCAGCAGCTTGAACAGTCGGTTTCAGTACTTC. Variable domain in full (rest from reference TRBV5-6 and TRBJ2-4): DAGVTQSPTHLIKTRGQQVTLRCSPKSGHDTVSWYQQALGQGPQFIFQYYEEEERQRGNFPDRFSGHQFPNYSSELNVNALLLGDSALYLCASSLNSRFQYFGAGTRLSVL.

J is TRBJ2-1 and V is TRBV2, with 11 bases fitting TRBD2. The germline V gene encodes CDR1 SNHLY and CDR2 FYNNEI. This CDR3 region has 17 residues. J lost 5 bases, V lost 6 bases, and 12 bases had no gene match. The chain's CDR3 is CASRTKPGLAANNEQFF. CDR3 DNA sequence: TGTGCCAGCAGGACTAAGCCGGGACTAGCGGCCAACAATGAGCAGTTCTTC.